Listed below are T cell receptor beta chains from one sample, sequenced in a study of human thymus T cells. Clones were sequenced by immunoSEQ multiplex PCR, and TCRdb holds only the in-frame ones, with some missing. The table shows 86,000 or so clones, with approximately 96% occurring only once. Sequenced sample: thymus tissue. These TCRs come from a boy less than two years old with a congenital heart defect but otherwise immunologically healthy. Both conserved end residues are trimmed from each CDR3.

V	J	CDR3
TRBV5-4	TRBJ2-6	ASSPTGTESSGANVLT
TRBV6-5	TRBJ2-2	ASSSGPHHTGELF
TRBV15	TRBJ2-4	ATTEDRGQRKNIQY
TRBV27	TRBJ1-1	ASSIRWSEHTEAF
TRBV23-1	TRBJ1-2	ASSQSRDGLGYT
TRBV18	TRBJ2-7	ASSPSRREPYEQY
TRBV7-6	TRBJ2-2	ASSFAGGSNTGELF
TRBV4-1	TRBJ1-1	ASSQAFVCDSHMNTEAF
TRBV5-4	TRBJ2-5	ASSLGRGQETQY
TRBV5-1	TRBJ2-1	ASSLEREGREAKF
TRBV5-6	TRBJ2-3	ASSRGVSGSRRADTQY
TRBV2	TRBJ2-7	ASIGDSYEQY
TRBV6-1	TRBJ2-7	ASSAISSGCCYEQY
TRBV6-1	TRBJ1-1	ASSECRGEVNTEAF
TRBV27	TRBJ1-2	ASSPLAGGRYGYT
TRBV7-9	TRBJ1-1	ASSPHRGGTEAF
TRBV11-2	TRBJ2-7	ASSLPGFDSDYEQY
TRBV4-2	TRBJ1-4	ASSHSPVGRGREKLF
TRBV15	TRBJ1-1	ATSRVITGTPPLYTEAF
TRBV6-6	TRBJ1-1	ASSYFLGASNTEAF